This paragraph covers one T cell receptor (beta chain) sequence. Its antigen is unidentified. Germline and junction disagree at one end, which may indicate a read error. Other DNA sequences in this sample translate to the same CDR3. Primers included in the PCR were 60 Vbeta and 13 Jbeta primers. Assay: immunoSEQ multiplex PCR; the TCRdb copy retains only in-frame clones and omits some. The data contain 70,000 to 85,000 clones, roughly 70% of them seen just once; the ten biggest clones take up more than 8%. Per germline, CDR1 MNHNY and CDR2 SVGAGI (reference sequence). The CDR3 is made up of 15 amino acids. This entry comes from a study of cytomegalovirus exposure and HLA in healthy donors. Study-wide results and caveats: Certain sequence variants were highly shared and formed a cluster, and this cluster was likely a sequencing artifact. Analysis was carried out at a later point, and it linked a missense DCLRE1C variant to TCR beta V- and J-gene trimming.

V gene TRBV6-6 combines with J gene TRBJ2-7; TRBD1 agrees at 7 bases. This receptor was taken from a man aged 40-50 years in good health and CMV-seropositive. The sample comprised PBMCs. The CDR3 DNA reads TGCGCCAGCAATACCGGGACAGCCAACTCCTACGAGCAGTACTTC. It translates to CASNTGTANSYEQYF.